The 27 T cell receptor beta chains presented below share a single source sample, sequenced in a study of T cell clonality in common variable immunodeficiency. Only in-frame clones appear in the TCRdb table, and some are missing; sequencing was by immunoSEQ multiplex PCR. The sample counts around 50,000 clones, none seen once; the ten largest own approximately 5.9%. Input material: peripheral blood mononuclear cells. These TCRs come from a person aged 18 to 75 in good health.

Points on this clone: Read coverage stops 3 residues before the CDR3 terminus; the germline J gene supplies the remainder. The chain employs TRBV23-1 and TRBJ2-5, with TRBD2 identical over 7 bases. TRBV23-1 is given ORF status, its function remaining uncertain. The trim removed 3 bases at V and 5 bases at J, leaving 3 bases unmatched. This CDR3 has 13 residues. The CDR3 region is CASSHLGGETQYF. The sequenced part of the CDR3 DNA is TGCGCCAGCAGTCACCTGGGGGGGGAGACC.

This clone appeared many times. The read ends 3 residues shy of where the CDR3 ends; the end is completed using the germline J gene. V gene TRBV11-2 combines with J gene TRBJ1-5; TRBD1 is a possible D gene (5 bases). Germline CDR1 reads SGHAT; CDR2 reads FQNNGV. V gave up 7 bases and J gave up 7 bases, with 17 bases separating them. The CDR3 is 14 amino acids. The CDR3 sequence is CASTPGRGEQPQHF. Incomplete CDR3 DNA: TGTGCCAGCACCCCGGGAAGGGGTGAACAGCCC.

The sample holds many counts of this clone. Sequencing ends 3 residues short of the CDR3 end; the germline J gene provides the rest. This chain uses TRBV5-1 with TRBJ2-7; TRBD1 matches at 8 bases. The CDR3 consists of 17 residues. The junction had 13 bases not matched to a gene; V was cut back by 4 bases and J by 1 base. Germline values: CDR1 SGHRS, CDR2 YFSETQ. CDR3 DNA, as far as it was read: TGCGCCAGCAGCATACGACCGACAGGGGAAGGGTCCTACGAG. It translates to CASSIRPTGEGSYE. The CDR3 in its entirety is CASSIRPTGEGSYEQYF.

There are many counts of this clone. The read finishes 3 residues shy of the CDR3 end, and the germline J gene is used to complete it. The J gene is TRBJ2-7, the V gene TRBV6-2 or TRBV6-3, with 10 bases fitting TRBD1. Germline values: CDR1 MNHEY, CDR2 SVGEGT. V gave up 8 bases and J gave up 3 bases; unmatched junction bases: 10. CDR3 length equals 15 residues. The chain's CDR3 is CASSGGDRGVYEQYF. The CDR3 bases that were read are TGTGCCAGCTCCGGTGGGGACAGGGGCGTCTACGAG.

This clone has a count of ten or more. The CDR3 is cut off 3 residues early in the read; its end comes from the germline J gene. The chain has TRBV19 and TRBJ2-3; 7 bases map to TRBD2. There are 14 residues in the CDR3. J lost 5 bases, V lost 5 bases, and 7 bases had no gene match. Per the germline V gene, CDR1 is LNHDA and CDR2 is SQIVND (reference sequence). CDR3 residues: CASSPQKREDTQYF. The DNA read from the CDR3 is TGTGCCAGTAGTCCCCAGAAGCGGGAAGATACG.

The table lists this clone with many counts. Read sequence stops 3 residues before the CDR3 end, and the germline J gene provides the missing end. The V call is TRBV6-4, the J call TRBJ2-3; 12 bases are a match to TRBD1. The CDR3 has 16 amino acids. Germline CDR1 and CDR2: MRHNA and SNTAGT. V shed 2 bases and J 5 bases; nucleotides not matched to a gene: 5. The CDR3 loop reads CASSDAGTGGRDTQYF. CDR3 DNA (partial): TGTGCCAGCAGTGACGCTGGGACAGGGGGCAGAGATACG.

This clone was counted between two and nine times. The read terminates 3 residues before the CDR3 end, so the remaining end is supplied by the germline J gene. The chain joins TRBV5-1 to TRBJ1-2; D unclear. CDR1 SGHRS and CDR2 YFSETQ come from the germline V gene. CDR3 length: 14 amino acids. The sequenced part of the CDR3 DNA is TGCGCCAGCAGCACGGTAGCTAGCACAGATACC. Translated: CASSTVASTDT. The complete CDR3 reads CASSTVASTDTYTF.

This clone was seen repeatedly, ten times or more. The CDR3 goes on 3 residues after the read ends, and that part is filled in from the germline J gene. This chain joins TRBV5-5 and TRBJ1-1; TRBD1 agrees at 9 bases. Per the germline V gene, CDR1 is SGHKS and CDR2 is YYEKEE (reference sequence). V was clipped by 4 bases and J by 7 bases; unmatched bases: 5. The CDR3 covers 13 residues. The CDR3 loop is CASSVTGGGEAFF. The sequenced part of the CDR3 DNA is TGTGCCAGCAGCGTGACAGGGGGGGGTGAA.

This clone appeared many times. The read halts 3 residues ahead of the CDR3 end, with the missing end drawn from the germline J gene. The genes are TRBV20-1 and TRBJ2-3; no reliable D call. CDR1 and CDR2 from the germline V gene are DFQATT and SNEGSKA (reference sequence). The germline V and J ends were trimmed by 1 base and 4 bases, with 15 bases remaining between them. The CDR3 sequence is 15 residues long. Incomplete CDR3 DNA: TGCAGTGCTAGAGGTAGTCAGGATAGGCCAGATACG. Amino acid sequence: CSARGSQDRPDT. The complete CDR3 protein is CSARGSQDRPDTQYF.

There are many counts of this clone. The read ends 3 residues before the CDR3 terminus; that terminus is restored from the germline J gene. The chain links TRBV28 to TRBJ2-7; weak D call: TRBD1 (5 bases). There are 12 residues in the CDR3. Germline values: CDR1 MDHEN, CDR2 SYDVKM. Trimming cost V 10 bases and J 0 bases, with 10 bases left between them. This CDR3 is CATDSHSYEQYF. The DNA read from the CDR3 is TGTGCCACCGACAGTCACTCCTACGAG.

This clone was recorded at least ten times. The read gets to within 3 residues of the CDR3 end, and the germline J gene fills in the rest. The chain links TRBV14 to TRBJ2-2; weak D call: TRBD1 (6 bases). V was pared by 1 base and J by 8 bases, with 20 bases between. The CDR3 length is 17 residues. Germline V lookup: CDR1 SGHDN, CDR2 FVKESK. The CDR3 DNA, read in part, is TGTGCCAGCAGCCAAGTCCCTCGTACAGGGTTAGGTGGGGAG. The encoded protein is CASSQVPRTGLGGE. In full, the CDR3 reads CASSQVPRTGLGGELFF. Full variable domain (rest looked up from reference TRBV14 and TRBJ2-2): EAGVTQFPSHSVIEKGQTVTLRCDPISGHDNLYWYRRVMGKEIKFLLHFVKESKQDESGMPNNRFLAERTGGTYSTLKVQPAELEDSGVYFCASSQVPRTGLGGELFFGEGSRLTVL.

This clone was recorded at least ten times. The read halts 3 residues ahead of the CDR3 end, with the missing end drawn from the germline J gene. J is TRBJ2-1 and V is TRBV5-1, with 8 bases that match TRBD1. V dropped 4 bases and J dropped 6; count of bases not matched to a gene: 9. This CDR3 spans 15 amino acids. Germline CDR1 SGHRS, CDR2 YFSETQ. CDR3 DNA, as far as it was read: TGCGCCAGCAGCGAAGGACAGGGATCCCTCAATGAG. This gives the protein CASSEGQGSLNE. The CDR3 in full is CASSEGQGSLNEQFF.

This clone appeared many times. The CDR3 end falls 3 residues outside the read, so it is completed with the germline J gene. The rearrangement links TRBV20-1 to TRBJ1-6; D may be TRBD1 (6 bases). This CDR3 is 17 amino acids long. Germline V gene data show CDR1 as DFQATT and CDR2 as SNEGSKA (reference sequence). V lost 1 base and J 4 bases, leaving 17 bases between the germline ends. The sequenced part of the CDR3 DNA is TGCAGTGCTAGAGGAAGACAGGCCGAGGGATATAATTCACCC. Translated, it gives CSARGRQAEGYNSP. The CDR3 in its entirety is CSARGRQAEGYNSPLHF.

In its sample, this clone was seen many times. The CDR3 region is CASSETGGPYNEQFF. CDR3 bases read: TGTGCCAGCAGCGAGACAGGGGGCCCCTACAATGAG. The chain carries TRBV7-2 and TRBJ2-1; 10 bases are shared with TRBD1. The CDR3 extends 3 residues past the end of the read, so its final part is completed from the germline J gene. Trimming cost V 5 bases and J 2 bases; bases outside gene matches: 3. Looked up from germline, CDR1 is SGHTA and CDR2 is FQGNSA. This CDR3 is 15 amino acids long.

Ten or more counts support this clone. The DNA ends 3 residues before the CDR3 does, and the rest of the CDR3 is filled in from the germline J gene. The rearrangement joins TRBV7-9 to TRBJ1-5; D is uncertain. V was cut by 5 bases and J by 3 bases, with 11 bases left in between. The CDR3 runs to 14 residues. Germline CDR1 and CDR2: SEHNR and FQNEAQ (reference sequence). CDR3 loop: CASSPDGFNQPQHF. The covered CDR3 bases are TGTGCCAGCAGCCCCGACGGGTTCAATCAGCCC.

There are a few counts of this clone. This may arise from a read error, as a much more abundant clone is one base away. Read sequence stops 3 residues before the CDR3 end, and the germline J gene provides the missing end. V is TRBV7-2 and J is TRBJ2-3; D is uncertain. The CDR3 length is 15 residues. Germline V gene sequence: CDR1 SGHTA, CDR2 FQGNSA. The CDR3 here is CASSQLGYSNQPQYF. The DNA read from the CDR3 is TGTGCCAGCAGTCAGCTAGGTTATAGCAATCAGCCG.

This clone was seen repeatedly, ten times or more. The read stops 3 residues short of the end of the CDR3; the missing end is completed from the germline J gene. V is TRBV15 and J is TRBJ2-5, with a possible D match to TRBD2 (6 bases). The CDR3 is made up of 13 amino acids. Between the trimmed V and J ends, which lost 3 bases and 4 bases, there was a span of 9 bases. The germline gives CDR1 LNHNV, CDR2 YYDKDF (reference sequence). The CDR3 sequence is CATSSTAGETQYF. CDR3 bases read: TGTGCCACCAGCAGCACAGCGGGAGAGACC.

This clone has at least ten counts. The read falls 3 residues short of the CDR3 end, and the missing part is taken from the germline J gene. The V and J genes are TRBV5-1 and TRBJ2-1; D possibly corresponds to TRBD2 (5 bases). Trimming stripped 0 bases from V and 4 bases from J, with 11 bases between. This CDR3 region has 15 residues. Germline V gene data show CDR1 as SGHRS and CDR2 as YFSETQ. CDR3 bases read: TGCGCCAGCAGCTTGGGCGCGGGCCGATACAATGAG. Its protein product is CASSLGAGRYNE. The whole CDR3 is CASSLGAGRYNEQFF.

This clone was seen many times. The read is 3 residues too short to cover the CDR3 end, so that end is filled in from the germline J gene. This chain uses TRBV30 with TRBJ2-5, with D unclear. Deletions cut 0 bases from V and 7 bases from J, with 6 bases between. The CDR3 sequence is 11 residues long. Germline lookup yields CDR1 GTSNPN and CDR2 SVGIG (reference sequence). The CDR3 is CAWSVYGTQYF. CDR3 bases read: TGTGCCTGGAGTGTCTACGGGACC.

This clone has ten or more counts. The read ends 3 residues shy of where the CDR3 ends; the end is completed using the germline J gene. V usage is TRBV30 and J usage is TRBJ1-1; D is uncertain. Germline V CDR1 and CDR2: GTSNPN, SVGIG (reference sequence). This CDR3 region has 14 residues. The germline V and J ends were trimmed by 1 base and 4 bases, with 13 bases remaining between them. CDR3 bases read: TGTGCCTGGAGTGGAACGGGGTACGGCACTGAA. Protein sequence: CAWSGTGYGTE. The full CDR3 protein is CAWSGTGYGTEAFF.

This clone was counted many times. The CDR3: CASLSPRDIESPQHF. The sequenced CDR3 bases are TGTGCCAGCCTAAGTCCCCGGGACATCGAATCGCCC. J is TRBJ1-5 and V is TRBV6-2 or TRBV6-3, with a tentative D call TRBD1 (6 bases). The read halts 3 residues ahead of the CDR3 end, with the missing end drawn from the germline J gene. The V and J ends lost 8 bases and 9 bases respectively, with 23 bases between them. Per the germline V gene, CDR1 is MNHEY and CDR2 is SVGEGT. CDR3 length: 15 amino acids.

This clone was detected ten times or more. The CDR3 end lies 3 residues beyond the end of the read and is filled in from the germline J gene. The rearrangement joins TRBV12-3 or TRBV12-4 to TRBJ2-7; a weak D match, TRBD1 (7 bases). V lost 5 bases and J lost 2, with 13 bases in between. This CDR3 is 14 amino acids long. CDR3 sequence: CASSPTGEAYEQYF. The DNA read from the CDR3 is TGTGCCAGCAGTCCCACAGGGGAGGCCTACGAG.

This clone was recorded many times. The CDR3 end lies 3 residues beyond the end of the read and is filled in from the germline J gene. The V and J genes are TRBV7-9 and TRBJ2-7; 8 bases map to TRBD1. The germline V gene encodes CDR1 SEHNR and CDR2 FQNEAQ (reference sequence). V lost 5 bases to trimming and J lost 1 base; unmatched junction nucleotides: 7. There are 15 residues in the CDR3. This chain's CDR3 is CASSPVRTGSYEQYF. CDR3 DNA (partial): TGTGCCAGCAGCCCCGTCCGGACAGGGTCCTACGAG. Full variable domain (remainder filled in from reference TRBV7-9 and TRBJ2-7): DTGVSQNPRHKITKRGQNVTFRCDPISEHNRLYWYRQTLGQGPEFLTYFQNEAQLEKSRLLSDRFSAERPKGSFSTLEIQRTEQGDSAMYLCASSPVRTGSYEQYFGPGTRLTVT.

On this clone itself: The read ends 3 residues shy of where the CDR3 ends; the end is completed using the germline J gene. The genes are TRBV30 and TRBJ1-2; D may be TRBD1 (5 bases). Germline-derived CDR1 and CDR2 are GTSNPN and SVGIG (reference sequence). The CDR3 runs to 13 residues. The sequenced part of the CDR3 DNA is TGTGCCTGGAGTGCCCAGAAGACAGATACC. Protein product: CAWSAQKTDT. The entire CDR3 sequence reads CAWSAQKTDTYTF.

This clone showed up many times. Read data end 3 residues before the CDR3 end; the end is taken from the germline J gene. V is TRBV2 and J is TRBJ2-2, with 13 bases fitting TRBD2. Germline CDR1 and CDR2: SNHLY and FYNNEI. V lost 7 bases, J lost 4 bases, and 6 bases stayed unmatched. This CDR3 is 16 amino acids long. The DNA read from the CDR3 is TGTGCCAGCACCCCAGGGACTAGCGGGGCCACCGGGGAG. Its protein product is CASTPGTSGATGE. The complete CDR3 reads CASTPGTSGATGELFF.

This clone was seen a few times. The CDR3 end is not reached by the read, which stops 3 residues before it; the germline J gene fills it in. The chain joins TRBV2 to TRBJ1-1, with a tentative D call TRBD1 (5 bases). CDR1 is SNHLY and CDR2 is FYNNEI in the germline V gene. Between the trimmed V and J ends, which lost 4 bases and 3 bases, there was a span of 9 bases. The CDR3 runs to 13 residues. The chain's CDR3 is CASSGEGYTEAFF. The sequenced CDR3 bases are TGTGCCAGCAGTGGGGAGGGGTACACTGAA. Drawing the rest from reference TRBV2 and TRBJ1-1, the complete variable domain is EPEVTQTPSHQVTQMGQEVILRCVPISNHLYFYWYRQILGQKVEFLVSFYNNEISEKSEIFDDQFSVERPDGSNFTLKIRSTKLEDSAMYFCASSGEGYTEAFFGQGTRLTVV.

This clone has a count of ten or more. Sequencing ends 3 residues short of the CDR3 end; the germline J gene provides the rest. Additional DNA sequences in this sample encode the identical CDR3. This chain uses TRBV5-1 with TRBJ1-3; weak D call: TRBD1 (5 bases). Trimming took off 0 bases at V and 2 bases at J, with 12 bases between the two ends. The CDR3 has 16 amino acids. CDR1 is SGHRS and CDR2 is YFSETQ in the germline V gene. CDR3 sequence: CASSLDPGSAGNTIYF. CDR3 DNA, as far as it was read: TGCGCCAGCAGCTTGGATCCAGGGTCGGCTGGAAACACC.